Shown below are 2 T cell receptor beta chains from a single sample sequenced in a study of T-cell memory formation after mild COVID-19. TCRdb used MiXCR to reprocess the 5' RACE reads, holding one entry per CDR3 protein. This table holds 390,000 or so distinct CDR3 sequences, about 15% found once. Sequenced material: PBMCs or a T cell subset sorted from them (not recorded which). The receptors shown here come from a man aged 18 to 30 who had mild COVID-19 (a few samples of this study predate the infection). Cell type and time point are not known.

In its sample, this clonotype was seen a few times. This chain joins TRBV20-1 and TRBJ1-3, with D tentatively TRBD1 (5 bases). Germline values: CDR1 DFQATT, CDR2 SNEGSKA (reference sequence). The V end lost 0 bases, the J end lost 9 bases, and 12 bases lay between the germline ends. The CDR3 consists of 13 residues. CDR3 sequence (DNA): TGCAGTGCTAGAGACAGGGTGGATGGCACCATATATTTT. This translates into CSARDRVDGTIYF.

A few counts support this clonotype. This chain uses TRBV20-1 with TRBJ2-5, with TRBD1 identical over 7 bases. The CDR3 is made up of 15 amino acids. V lost 2 bases and J lost 0; bases outside the gene matches: 6. In germline, CDR1 is DFQATT, CDR2 SNEGSKA (reference sequence). CDR3 in amino acids: CSARSTGLHQETQYF. The CDR3 DNA follows: TGCAGTGCTAGATCGACAGGGTTACACCAAGAGACCCAGTACTTC.